This T cell receptor (beta chain) was captured in a study of control samples from healthy donors and cancer patients. The CDR3 consists of 13 residues. V lost 6 bases and J lost 14, with 21 bases in between. CDR1 is MNHEY and CDR2 is SMNVEV in the germline V gene (reference sequence). Profiling relied on immunoSEQ multiplex PCR, and the TCRdb table lists in-frame clones only, not all of them. The sample holds 150,000 to 200,000 clones, around nine tenths seen once. Sequenced sample: blood. The sequence was collected from a man aged 25 to 40 in good health. The J gene is TRBJ2-3, the V gene TRBV27, with D hard to call. CDR3 bases: TGTGCCAGCAGCCGTAACTCCCCTTCCCGGATGTATTTT. Translated, it gives CASSRNSPSRMYF.